There are a few counts of the clone carrying this T cell receptor beta chain. Its antigen is unidentified. Described treatment: roughly 10-day PBMC culture with coronavirus spike peptide pools or control peptides (ViraFEST assay). The source of the sample is a study of vaccination and CD4 T cells after COVID-19. Cultured CD4+ T cell DNA was sequenced using the Oncomine TCR Beta short-read assay. Via MiXCR, TCRdb re-called the PCR reads, giving one row per CDR3 protein. Seen here are under 7,000 distinct CDR3 sequences, less than 20% observed once, and the top ten hold 20% to 25%. The specimen sequenced was CD4+ T cells from blood, cultured in vitro. This TCR derives from a human donor who had recovered from COVID-19.

The CDR3 sequence is CSARDPLRGAYEQYF. The CDR3 DNA sequence: TGCAGTGCTAGAGATCCCTTGCGGGGAGCCTACGAGCAGTACTTC. The J gene is TRBJ2-7, the V gene TRBV20-1, with a weak D call TRBD2 (6 bases). Germline assignment: CDR1 DFQATT and CDR2 SNEGSKA (reference sequence). The CDR3 is made up of 15 amino acids. Trimming removed 0 bases from V and 2 bases from J, with 14 bases in between.